The clone carrying this T cell receptor beta chain showed up just once. The sample is drawn from a study of control samples from healthy donors and cancer patients. The germline gives CDR1 SQVTM, CDR2 ANQGSEA. Deletions cut 6 bases from V and 0 bases from J, with 9 bases between. The CDR3 runs 12 residues. Sequencing used immunoSEQ multiplex PCR; TCRdb keeps in-frame clones, though not all of them. The table has about 170,000 clones, 90% to 95% seen once. The sequence derives from a woman in her 30s in good health. The chain couples TRBV29-1 to TRBJ2-7; D is uncertain. Sequencing was carried out using blood. The CDR3 DNA reads TGCAGCGTAGGGCAGAGCTCCTACGAGCAGTACTTC. Protein sequence: CSVGQSSYEQYF.